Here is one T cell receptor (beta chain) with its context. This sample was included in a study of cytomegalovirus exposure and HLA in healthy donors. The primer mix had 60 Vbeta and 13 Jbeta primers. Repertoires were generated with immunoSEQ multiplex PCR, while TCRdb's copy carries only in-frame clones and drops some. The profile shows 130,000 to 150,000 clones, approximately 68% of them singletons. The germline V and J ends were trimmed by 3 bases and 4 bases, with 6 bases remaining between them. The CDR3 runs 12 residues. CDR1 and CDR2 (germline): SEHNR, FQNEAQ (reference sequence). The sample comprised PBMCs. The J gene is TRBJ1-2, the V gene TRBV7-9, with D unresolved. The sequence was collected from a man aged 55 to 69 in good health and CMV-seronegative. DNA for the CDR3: TGTGCCAGCAGCTTCTCAGGCTATGGCTACACCTTC. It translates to CASSFSGYGYTF.